These 20 T cell receptor beta chains were all obtained from the same sample, sequenced in a study of T cell responses to AZD1222 COVID-19 vaccine. Method: immunoSEQ multiplex PCR; TCRdb's copy keeps in-frame clones and lacks some. Of about 110,000 clones in the sample, roughly 92% were seen once. The input for sequencing was peripheral blood, taken 28 days after the second AZD1222 dose. All receptors derive from an adult who received the AZD1222 COVID-19 vaccine.

The chain is built from TRBV6-2 or TRBV6-3 and TRBJ1-2; the D is unclear. Trimming stripped 6 bases from V and 2 bases from J, with 16 bases between. CDR1 MNHEY and CDR2 SVGEGT come from the germline V gene. The CDR3 loop spans 15 amino acids. The CDR3 DNA reads as TGTGCCAGCAGCCAGTTACGTCCGGAAAACTATGGCTACACCTTC. It yields the protein CASSQLRPENYGYTF.

The chain links TRBV7-9 to TRBJ2-6, with 9 bases matching TRBD1. This CDR3 comprises 18 residues. The germline gives CDR1 SEHNR, CDR2 FQNEAQ (reference sequence). J gave up 0 bases and V 5 bases, and 8 bases lay outside the gene matches. The CDR3 spells CASSTEQGASSGANVLTF. The CDR3 DNA reads TGTGCCAGCAGCACTGAACAGGGGGCGAGCTCTGGGGCCAACGTCCTGACTTTC.

In this sample, this clone turned up once. This chain uses TRBV7-9 with TRBJ2-2, with D unclear. In germline, CDR1 is SEHNR, CDR2 FQNEAQ (reference sequence). Trimming shortened V by 3 bases and J by 3 bases, and 2 bases separated the two germline ends. This CDR3 spans 12 amino acids. The chain's CDR3 is CASSFYTGELFF. CDR3 in DNA: TGTGCCAGCAGCTTCTACACCGGGGAGCTGTTTTTT.

The V gene is TRBV4-2, the J gene TRBJ1-1, with 8 bases identical to TRBD1. The CDR3 runs to 15 residues. CDR1 is LGHNA, CDR2 YNFKEQ, per germline. V shed 3 bases and J 6 bases; nucleotides not matched to a gene: 9. The CDR3 loop is CASSQGWTGRSEAFF. CDR3 in DNA: TGTGCCAGCAGCCAGGGGTGGACAGGGAGGTCTGAAGCTTTCTTT.

This chain uses TRBV5-6 with TRBJ2-7; tentatively, D is TRBD2 (5 bases). Germline lookup yields CDR1 SGHDT and CDR2 YYEEEE. Trimming stripped 5 bases from V and 4 bases from J, with 13 bases between. This CDR3 region has 13 residues. CDR3 sequence: CASSFGRGYEQYF. The CDR3 DNA sequence: TGTGCCAGCAGTTTTGGCCGGGGATACGAGCAGTACTTC.

This clone was detected a few times. The rearrangement joins TRBV5-5 to TRBJ1-2; TRBD1 matches at 9 bases. Germline V gene sequence: CDR1 SGHKS, CDR2 YYEKEE (reference sequence). The ends lost 1 base at V and 4 bases at J; junction bases unmatched: 11. The CDR3 contains 17 residues. The CDR3 nucleotides read TGTGCCAGCAGCTTGAACCCTGGACAGGGGCGCAGCTATGGCTACACCTTC. Translated: CASSLNPGQGRSYGYTF.

J is TRBJ2-7 and V is TRBV10-3, with D possibly TRBD2 on 6 matching bases. CDR1 is ENHRY and CDR2 is SYGVKD in the germline V gene. The CDR3 is made up of 15 amino acids. V was trimmed by 6 bases and J by 1 base, leaving 16 bases between them. Written as DNA, the CDR3 is TGTGCCATCAGAATAGGCGGGGTGGGTTCCTACGAGCAGTACTTC. Protein product: CAIRIGGVGSYEQYF.

The V call is TRBV7-8, the J call TRBJ1-1; TRBD1 matches at 8 bases. V dropped 2 bases and J dropped 8; count of bases not matched to a gene: 7. The CDR3 runs to 14 residues. Germline values: CDR1 SGHVS, CDR2 FQNEAQ. This chain's CDR3 is CASSLFTGGTEAFF. Written as DNA, the CDR3 is TGTGCCAGCAGCTTATTTACAGGGGGTACGGAAGCTTTCTTT.

The V and J genes are TRBV1 and TRBJ2-7. TRBV1 is flagged as a pseudogene. This CDR3 comprises 12 residues. CDR3 amino acids: CTSSRALRWGYF. In nucleotides, the CDR3 is TGCACCAGCAGCCGAGCACTTCGGTGGGGGTACTTC.

This chain uses TRBV6-5 with TRBJ1-4; the D is unclear. The CDR3 loop spans 11 amino acids. CDR1 and CDR2 from the germline V gene are MNHEY and SVGAGI. V lost 8 bases and J 7 bases, leaving 8 bases between the germline ends. The CDR3 spells CASGRIEKLFF. The CDR3 nucleotides are TGTGCCAGCGGTCGGATTGAAAAACTGTTTTTT.

The chain is built from TRBV7-8 and TRBJ1-2; D gene ambiguous. Trimming removed 1 base at V and 3 bases at J, with 18 bases between. The CDR3 is 17 amino acids. Germline CDR1 reads SGHVS; CDR2 reads FQNEAQ. The CDR3 region has the DNA TGTGCCAGCAGCTTAGGTAGTTACAAGGCGTCACACTATGGCTACACCTTC. It specifies CASSLGSYKASHYGYTF.

The CDR3 DNA reads as TGTGCCAGCAGCTTTGGGACGGAACTTGGTGAGCAGTTCTTC. It translates to CASSFGTELGEQFF. V usage is TRBV7-8 and J usage is TRBJ2-1, with D perhaps TRBD1 or TRBD2 (5 bases each). The germline V and J ends were trimmed by 3 bases and 9 bases, with 15 bases remaining between them. The CDR3 sequence is 14 residues long. Germline V gene lookup returns CDR1 SGHVS and CDR2 FQNEAQ.

This rearrangement joins TRBV5-6 to TRBJ2-5, with D tentatively TRBD1 (6 bases). The CDR3 is 13 amino acids. Deletions cut 1 base from V and 4 bases from J, with 8 bases between. Germline CDR1 SGHDT, CDR2 YYEEEE. CDR3 nucleotides: TGTGCCAGCAGCTTGCTGGGGGCAGAGACCCAGTACTTC. Its protein is CASSLLGAETQYF.

This chain links TRBV7-9 with TRBJ1-4, with a tentative D call TRBD1 (5 bases). This CDR3 spans 14 amino acids. V was clipped by 5 bases and J by 8 bases, with 15 bases between them. Germline values: CDR1 SEHNR, CDR2 FQNEAQ (reference sequence). The CDR3 sequence: CASSPWDRGEKLFF. CDR3 nucleotides: TGTGCCAGCAGCCCCTGGGACCGAGGGGAAAAACTGTTTTTT. Together with reference TRBV7-9 and TRBJ1-4, the CDR3 gives the full variable domain: DTGVSQNPRHKITKRGQNVTFRCDPISEHNRLYWYRQTLGQGPEFLTYFQNEAQLEKSRLLSDRFSAERPKGSFSTLEIQRTEQGDSAMYLCASSPWDRGEKLFFGSGTQLSVL.

This clone was seen only once. This chain joins TRBV7-3 and TRBJ2-7, with TRBD2 identical over 9 bases. In germline, CDR1 is SGHTA, CDR2 FQGTGA. The trim removed 7 bases at V and 5 bases at J, leaving 15 bases unmatched. The CDR3 totals 16 residues. For the CDR3, the DNA is TGTGCCAGCACTCGGATTCCGGGACTAGCTGGCCACGAGCAGTACTTC. Amino acid sequence: CASTRIPGLAGHEQYF.

The CDR3 sequence is CASSYVPDTEAFF. CDR3 in DNA: TGTGCCAGCAGTTACGTTCCAGACACTGAAGCTTTCTTT. J is TRBJ1-1 and V is TRBV6-2 or TRBV6-3; D not certain. The ends were cut back, 2 bases at V and 3 bases at J, with 7 bases in the middle. This CDR3 is 13 amino acids long. Germline V gene sequence: CDR1 MNHEY, CDR2 SVGEGT.

As DNA, the CDR3 is TGTGCCAGCATGGACCGTGATAATTCACCCCTCCACTTT. This encodes CASMDRDNSPLHF. The rearrangement links TRBV6-5 to TRBJ1-6; D unclear. The CDR3 length is 13 residues. Trimming took 7 bases from V and 5 from J, leaving 9 bases between them. The germline V gene has CDR1 MNHEY and CDR2 SVGAGI.

The J gene is TRBJ2-2, the V gene TRBV7-2, with 10 positions matching TRBD2. The CDR3 sequence is 16 residues long. The trim removed 7 bases at V and 8 bases at J, leaving 13 bases unmatched. Germline-derived CDR1 and CDR2 are SGHTA and FQGNSA. The CDR3 reads CASTARLAGGTGELFF. CDR3 coding DNA: TGTGCCAGCACCGCTCGTTTAGCGGGGGGAACAGGGGAGCTGTTTTTT.

V is TRBV5-1 and J is TRBJ1-2, with 7 bases identical to TRBD1. Germline lookup yields CDR1 SGHRS and CDR2 YFSETQ. The V and J ends lost 3 bases and 3 bases, in that order; junction bases with no gene match: 8. There are 15 residues in the CDR3. The DNA for the CDR3 is TGCGCCAGCAGCTGGGGAGGCAGGGGGGACTATGGCTACACCTTC. Translating it yields CASSWGGRGDYGYTF.

V is TRBV11-2 and J is TRBJ2-3, with D uncertain. Looked up from germline, CDR1 is SGHAT and CDR2 is FQNNGV. The CDR3 contains 15 residues. The germline V and J ends were trimmed by 3 bases and 0 bases, with 10 bases remaining between them. CDR3 protein: CASSFGSGSTDTQYF. Written as DNA, the CDR3 is TGTGCCAGCAGCTTCGGGTCAGGTAGCACAGATACGCAGTATTTT.